This is a list of T cell receptor beta chains from one sample in a study of shared clonotypes between healthy human individuals. Repertoires were generated with immunoSEQ multiplex PCR, while TCRdb's copy carries only in-frame clones and drops some. The sample comprises approximately 1,500,000 clones, 98% of which are singletons, and approximately 0.44% rests with the top ten. Sample: naive CD4+ T cells sorted from blood. Source of these receptors: a young man in good health. Both conserved end residues are part of each CDR3. A D gene is named only where the DNA matches it firmly. A clone size is listed for some rows: how often the clone was seen (once, few, many), or a class if it is expanded.

J gene: TRBJ2-7
D gene: TRBD2
clone size: .
CDR3 length: 15
V gene: TRBV28
CDR3 DNA: TGTGCCAGCAGTTTATCAGGAGCGGGGTTCTACGAGCAGTACTTC
CDR3 protein: CASSLSGAGFYEQYF

J gene: TRBJ2-7
D gene: TRBD2
clone size: once
CDR3 length: 14
V gene: TRBV7-9
CDR3 DNA: TGTGCCAGCAGCCTAGCGGGAGACTTGTACGAGCAGTACTTC
CDR3 protein: CASSLAGDLYEQYF

J gene: TRBJ2-7
D gene: TRBD1
clone size: .
CDR3 length: 16
V gene: TRBV28
CDR3 DNA: TGTGCCAGCAGTTTAACTTCCGGGACAGGTTGGAACGAGCAGTACTTC
CDR3 protein: CASSLTSGTGWNEQYF

J gene: TRBJ2-5
D gene: .
clone size: .
CDR3 length: 12
V gene: TRBV5-1
CDR3 DNA: TGCGCCAGCAGCACCCCCGGTGAGACCCAGTACTTC
CDR3 protein: CASSTPGETQYF

J gene: TRBJ2-2
D gene: .
clone size: .
CDR3 length: 15
V gene: TRBV9
CDR3 DNA: TGTGCCAGCAGCGTAGGGGCGCAAGGGACCGGGGAGCTGTTTTTT
CDR3 protein: CASSVGAQGTGELFF

J gene: TRBJ2-7
D gene: .
clone size: once
CDR3 length: 14
V gene: TRBV5-1
CDR3 DNA: TGCGCCAGCAGCTTGGCTCAGGGGAAGTACGAGCAGTACTTC
CDR3 protein: CASSLAQGKYEQYF

J gene: TRBJ2-4
D gene: .
clone size: once
CDR3 length: 17
V gene: TRBV4-1
CDR3 DNA: TGCGCCAGCAGCCTACTTGACACCCGGGGGCCCAAAAACATTCAGTACTTC
CDR3 protein: CASSLLDTRGPKNIQYF

J gene: TRBJ1-1
D gene: .
clone size: .
CDR3 length: 13
V gene: TRBV9
CDR3 DNA: TGTGCCAGCACGGGCCCCGACAGGTCTGAAGCTTTCTTT
CDR3 protein: CASTGPDRSEAFF

J gene: TRBJ2-5
D gene: TRBD1
clone size: .
CDR3 length: 14
V gene: TRBV6-6
CDR3 DNA: TGTGCCAGCAGTCGGACAGGGGGAAGAGAGACCCAGTACTTC
CDR3 protein: CASSRTGGRETQYF

J gene: TRBJ1-3
D gene: .
clone size: .
CDR3 length: 14
V gene: TRBV18
CDR3 DNA: TGTGCCAGCTCTCCACAGAACTCTGGAAACACCATATATTTT
CDR3 protein: CASSPQNSGNTIYF

J gene: TRBJ2-3
D gene: .
clone size: .
CDR3 length: 14
V gene: TRBV5-4
CDR3 DNA: TGTGCCAGCAGACCTACCCAGGGCACAGATACGCAGTATTTT
CDR3 protein: CASRPTQGTDTQYF

J gene: TRBJ2-7
D gene: .
clone size: .
CDR3 length: 14
V gene: TRBV6-6
CDR3 DNA: TGTGCCACCAAAGAGGTTGGTTTCGCCTACGAGCAGTACTTC
CDR3 protein: CATKEVGFAYEQYF

J gene: TRBJ2-1
D gene: .
clone size: .
CDR3 length: 16
V gene: TRBV10-1
CDR3 DNA: TGCGCCAGCAGTGAGTCGATAGGACAGCTATACAATGAGCAGTTCTTC
CDR3 protein: CASSESIGQLYNEQFF

J gene: TRBJ1-2
D gene: .
clone size: .
CDR3 length: 14
V gene: TRBV4-1
CDR3 DNA: TGCGCCAGCAGCCAAGATCCGGAGTCAGGCGGCTACACCTTC
CDR3 protein: CASSQDPESGGYTF

J gene: TRBJ2-4
D gene: TRBD1
clone size: .
CDR3 length: 14
V gene: TRBV2
CDR3 DNA: TGTGCCAGCAGGTTTACAGGGGGTTTTGACATTCAGTACTTC
CDR3 protein: CASRFTGGFDIQYF

J gene: TRBJ2-5
D gene: TRBD2
clone size: once
CDR3 length: 16
V gene: TRBV10-3
CDR3 DNA: TGTGCCATCAGTGAGTCGGCTACTAGCGGACAAGAGACCCAGTACTTC
CDR3 protein: CAISESATSGQETQYF

J gene: TRBJ2-1
D gene: TRBD2
clone size: .
CDR3 length: 18
V gene: TRBV5-1
CDR3 DNA: TGCGCCAGCAGCTTGGAGGTCTCAACTAGCGGGAGTATTGGGGAGCAGTTCTTC
CDR3 protein: CASSLEVSTSGSIGEQFF

J gene: TRBJ2-7
D gene: TRBD2
clone size: .
CDR3 length: 16
V gene: TRBV5-1
CDR3 DNA: TGCGCCAGCAGCGAGGGACTAGCCGCAGCTTCCTACGAGCAGTACTTC
CDR3 protein: CASSEGLAAASYEQYF

J gene: TRBJ1-5
D gene: .
clone size: .
CDR3 length: 10
V gene: TRBV10-1
CDR3 DNA: TGCGCCAGCAGTGAGTGGCCCCAGCATTTT
CDR3 protein: CASSEWPQHF

J gene: TRBJ2-5
D gene: .
clone size: .
CDR3 length: 15
V gene: TRBV5-6
CDR3 DNA: TGTGCCAGCAGCGGGGAAGGGACCAACCCCGAGACCCAGTACTTC
CDR3 protein: CASSGEGTNPETQYF

J gene: TRBJ2-2
D gene: TRBD2
clone size: .
CDR3 length: 15
V gene: TRBV5-1
CDR3 DNA: TGCGCCAGCACCATGGGACTACGGAACACCGGGGAGCTGTTTTTT
CDR3 protein: CASTMGLRNTGELFF

J gene: TRBJ2-3
D gene: TRBD2
clone size: .
CDR3 length: 18
V gene: TRBV9
CDR3 DNA: TGTGCCAGCAGCGTGTCCGGGGGGACCCGGGCCCAGCGCGATACGCAGTATTTT
CDR3 protein: CASSVSGGTRAQRDTQYF

J gene: TRBJ2-6
D gene: .
clone size: once
CDR3 length: 14
V gene: TRBV9
CDR3 DNA: TGTGCCAGCAGCGTAGGGGTAGAAAGTGGCGTCCTGACTTTC
CDR3 protein: CASSVGVESGVLTF

J gene: TRBJ2-2
D gene: .
clone size: .
CDR3 length: 14
V gene: TRBV6-6
CDR3 DNA: TGTGCCAGCAGTTGGACTCCGAACACCGGGGAGCTGTTTTTT
CDR3 protein: CASSWTPNTGELFF

J gene: TRBJ2-3
D gene: .
clone size: .
CDR3 length: 13
V gene: TRBV5-5
CDR3 DNA: TGTGCCAGCAGCTTGTTAGGGGCAGATACGCAGTATTTT
CDR3 protein: CASSLLGADTQYF

J gene: TRBJ2-1
D gene: .
clone size: .
CDR3 length: 13
V gene: TRBV11-3
CDR3 DNA: TGTGCCAGCAGTCCTAGGGGAGGCAATGAGCAGTTCTTC
CDR3 protein: CASSPRGGNEQFF

J gene: TRBJ2-5
D gene: TRBD1
clone size: .
CDR3 length: 14
V gene: TRBV27
CDR3 DNA: TGTGCCAGCAGTCACCGACAGGGCGGGGAGACCCAGTACTTC
CDR3 protein: CASSHRQGGETQYF

J gene: TRBJ2-7
D gene: TRBD1
clone size: .
CDR3 length: 15
V gene: TRBV7-3
CDR3 DNA: TGTGCCAGCAGCCTCGGGACAGGTCTCTCCTACGAGCAGTACTTC
CDR3 protein: CASSLGTGLSYEQYF

J gene: TRBJ2-7
D gene: .
clone size: .
CDR3 length: 18
V gene: TRBV27
CDR3 DNA: TGTGCCAGCAGATCCTACCCCTTACCCGGGGGGCTTTTCCACGAGCAGTACTTC
CDR3 protein: CASRSYPLPGGLFHEQYF

J gene: TRBJ2-1
D gene: TRBD2
clone size: .
CDR3 length: 22
V gene: TRBV28
CDR3 DNA: TGTGCCAGCAGTTTAAAAGTCTCGGGGTTACTAGCGGGGTCTCTATCCTACAATGAGCAGTTCTTC
CDR3 protein: CASSLKVSGLLAGSLSYNEQFF

J gene: TRBJ1-5
D gene: .
clone size: .
CDR3 length: 16
V gene: TRBV18
CDR3 DNA: TGTGCCAGCTCACCCATATTTTTAGGGCTCAATCAGCCCCAGCATTTT
CDR3 protein: CASSPIFLGLNQPQHF